Below are 2 T cell receptor beta chains sequenced from a single sample in a study of shared clonotypes between healthy human individuals. Clones were sequenced by immunoSEQ multiplex PCR, and TCRdb holds only the in-frame ones, with some missing. The data hold some 1 million clones, with about 70% observed a single time. The sequencing input was memory CD4+ T cells sorted from blood. The sample's subset: CD45RA-negative fraction. The receptors shown here come from a man between 18 and 35 years old in good health.

The chain couples TRBV12-2 to TRBJ1-2; the table calls TRBD1, which could not be checked here. TRBV12-2 is a documented pseudogene. The CDR3 has 15 amino acids. The CDR3 loop reads CASRLADRERGGYTF. In DNA form, the CDR3 reads TGTGCAAGTCGCTTAGCGGACAGGGAGAGGGGTGGCTACACCTTC.

V usage is TRBV6-1 and J usage is TRBJ1-1; D is perhaps TRBD1 (6 bases). The CDR3 runs to 15 residues. Trimming took 2 bases from V and 6 from J, leaving 16 bases between them. CDR1 and CDR2 from the germline V gene are MNHNS and SASEGT. Here the CDR3 reads CASSEYPGEEAEAFF. The CDR3 DNA reads TGTGCCAGCAGTGAATACCCAGGGGAGGAAGCTGAAGCTTTCTTT.